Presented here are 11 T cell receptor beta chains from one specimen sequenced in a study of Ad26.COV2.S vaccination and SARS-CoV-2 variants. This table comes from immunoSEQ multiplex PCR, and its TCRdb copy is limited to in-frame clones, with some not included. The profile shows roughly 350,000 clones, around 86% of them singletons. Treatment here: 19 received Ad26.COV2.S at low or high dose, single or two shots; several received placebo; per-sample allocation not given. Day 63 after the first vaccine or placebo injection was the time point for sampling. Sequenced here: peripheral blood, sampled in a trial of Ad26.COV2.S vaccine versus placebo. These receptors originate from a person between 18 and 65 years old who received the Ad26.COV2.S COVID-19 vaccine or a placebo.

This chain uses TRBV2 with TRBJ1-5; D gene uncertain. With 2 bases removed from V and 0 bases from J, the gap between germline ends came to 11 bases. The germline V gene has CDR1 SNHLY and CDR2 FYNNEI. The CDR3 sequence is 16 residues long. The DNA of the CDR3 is TGTGCCAGCAGTGAATTGTTTTTAAGTAGCAATCAGCCCCAGCATTTT. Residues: CASSELFLSSNQPQHF. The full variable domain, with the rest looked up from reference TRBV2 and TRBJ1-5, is EPEVTQTPSHQVTQMGQEVILRCVPISNHLYFYWYRQILGQKVEFLVSFYNNEISEKSEIFDDQFSVERPDGSNFTLKIRSTKLEDSAMYFCASSELFLSSNQPQHFGDGTRLSIL.

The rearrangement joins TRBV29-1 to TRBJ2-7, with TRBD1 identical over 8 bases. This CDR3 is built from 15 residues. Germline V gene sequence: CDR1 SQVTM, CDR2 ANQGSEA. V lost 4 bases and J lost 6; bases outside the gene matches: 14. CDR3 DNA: TGCAGCGTTGGATCAGGACAGGGCCAAGGGGGCGAGCAGTACTTC. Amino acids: CSVGSGQGQGGEQYF.

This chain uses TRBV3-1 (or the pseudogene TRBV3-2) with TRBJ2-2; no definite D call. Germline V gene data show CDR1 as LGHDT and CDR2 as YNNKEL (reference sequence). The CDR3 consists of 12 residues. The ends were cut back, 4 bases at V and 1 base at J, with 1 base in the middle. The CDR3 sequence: CASSLNTGELFF. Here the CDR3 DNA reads TGTGCCAGCAGCCTGAACACCGGGGAGCTGTTTTTT.

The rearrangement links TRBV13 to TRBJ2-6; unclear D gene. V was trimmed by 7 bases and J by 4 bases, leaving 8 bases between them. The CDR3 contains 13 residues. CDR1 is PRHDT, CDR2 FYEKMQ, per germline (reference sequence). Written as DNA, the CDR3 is TGTGCCAGCACCTTCTTGGGGGCCAACGTCCTGACTTTC. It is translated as CASTFLGANVLTF.

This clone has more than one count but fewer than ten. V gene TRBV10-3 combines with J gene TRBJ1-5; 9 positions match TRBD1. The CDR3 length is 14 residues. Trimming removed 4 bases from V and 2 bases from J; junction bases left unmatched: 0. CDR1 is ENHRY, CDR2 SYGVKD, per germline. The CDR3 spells CAISGTGGNQPQHF. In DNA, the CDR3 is TGTGCCATCAGTGGGACAGGGGGCAATCAGCCCCAGCATTTT.

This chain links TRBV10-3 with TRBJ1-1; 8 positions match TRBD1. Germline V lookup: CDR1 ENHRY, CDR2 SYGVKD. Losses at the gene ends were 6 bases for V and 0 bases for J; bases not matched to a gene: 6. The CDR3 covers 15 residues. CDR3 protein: CAISARGPLNTEAFF. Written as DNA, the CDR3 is TGTGCCATCAGCGCCAGGGGGCCGCTGAACACTGAAGCTTTCTTT.

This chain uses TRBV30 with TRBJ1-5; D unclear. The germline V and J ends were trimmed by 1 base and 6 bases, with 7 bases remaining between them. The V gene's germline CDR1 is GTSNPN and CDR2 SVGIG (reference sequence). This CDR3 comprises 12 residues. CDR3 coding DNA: TGTGCCTGGAGTGAGGGCTTTCAGCCCCAGCATTTT. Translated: CAWSEGFQPQHF.

This CDR3 reads CASSDRGPEKLFF. In nucleotides, the CDR3 is TGTGCCAGCTCGGACAGGGGGCCTGAAAAACTGTTTTTT. The V and J genes are TRBV18 and TRBJ1-4; the match to TRBD1 covers 11 bases. J was trimmed by 7 bases and V by 6 bases; bases with no gene match: 1. There are 13 residues in the CDR3. Per the germline V gene, CDR1 is KGHSH and CDR2 is LQKENI.

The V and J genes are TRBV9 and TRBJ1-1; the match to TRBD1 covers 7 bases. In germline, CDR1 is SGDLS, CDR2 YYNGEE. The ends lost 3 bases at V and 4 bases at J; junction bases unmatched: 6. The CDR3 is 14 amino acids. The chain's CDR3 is CASSGTGSATEAFF. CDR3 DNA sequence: TGTGCCAGCAGCGGGACAGGATCCGCCACTGAAGCTTTCTTT.

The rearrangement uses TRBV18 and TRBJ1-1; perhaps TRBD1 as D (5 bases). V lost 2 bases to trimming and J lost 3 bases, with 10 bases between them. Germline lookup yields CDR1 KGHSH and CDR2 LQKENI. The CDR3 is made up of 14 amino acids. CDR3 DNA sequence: TGTGCCAGCTCACCAGGGGGGGTGTACACTGAAGCTTTCTTT. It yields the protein CASSPGGVYTEAFF.

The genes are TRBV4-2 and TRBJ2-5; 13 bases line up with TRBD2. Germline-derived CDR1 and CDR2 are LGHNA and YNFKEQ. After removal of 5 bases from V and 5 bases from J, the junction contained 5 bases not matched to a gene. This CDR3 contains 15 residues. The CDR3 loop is CASSTQTSGGETQYF. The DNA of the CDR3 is TGTGCCAGCAGCACCCAGACTAGCGGGGGGGAGACCCAGTACTTC.